A single T cell receptor (beta chain) is shown here with its context. This entry is derived from a study of blood T cell repertoires in COVID-19. Study-level background: In each case, the material was cDNA or gDNA derived from T cells, B-cell-depleted T cells, or PBMCs.

CDR3 size: 16 residues. The V segment lost 4 bases and the J segment 5 bases; nucleotides outside the gene matches: 8. The germline V gene has CDR1 MNHEY and CDR2 SVGEGT. Sequencing used immunoSEQ multiplex PCR; TCRdb keeps in-frame clones, though not all of them. The top ten hold 7.8% of the sample, which has approximately 200,000 clones, less than 85% seen once. The sequenced sample consisted of peripheral blood. The chain carries TRBV6-2 or TRBV6-3 and TRBJ1-4, with 9 nucleotides matching TRBD1. This sequence originates from an elderly woman with COVID-19, enrolled during active disease. The CDR3 here is CASSFSSDRGNEKLFF. CDR3 nucleotide sequence: TGTGCCAGCAGTTTCTCCTCGGACAGGGGCAATGAAAAACTGTTTTTT.